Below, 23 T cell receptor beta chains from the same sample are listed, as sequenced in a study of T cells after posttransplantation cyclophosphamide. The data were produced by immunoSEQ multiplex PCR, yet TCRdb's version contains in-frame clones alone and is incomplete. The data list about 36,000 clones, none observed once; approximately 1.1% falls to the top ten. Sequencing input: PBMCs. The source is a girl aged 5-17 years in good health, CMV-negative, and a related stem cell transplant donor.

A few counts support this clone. The CDR3 loop is CASSLESGGQEDEQFF. The CDR3 nucleotides are TGCGCCAGCAGCTTGGAAAGCGGGGGGCAAGAGGATGAGCAGTTCTTC. The V and J genes are TRBV5-1 and TRBJ2-1, with TRBD2 matching over 9 bases. The CDR3 is made up of 16 amino acids. V was clipped by 0 bases and J by 8 bases; unmatched bases: 9. In germline, CDR1 is SGHRS, CDR2 YFSETQ.

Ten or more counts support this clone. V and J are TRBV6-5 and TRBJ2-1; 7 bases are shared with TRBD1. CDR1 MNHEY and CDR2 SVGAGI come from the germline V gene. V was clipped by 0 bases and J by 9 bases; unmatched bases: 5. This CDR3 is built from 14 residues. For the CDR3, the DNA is TGTGCCAGCAGTTACTCAAGGGGGCAAGGTGAGCAGTTCTTC. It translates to CASSYSRGQGEQFF.

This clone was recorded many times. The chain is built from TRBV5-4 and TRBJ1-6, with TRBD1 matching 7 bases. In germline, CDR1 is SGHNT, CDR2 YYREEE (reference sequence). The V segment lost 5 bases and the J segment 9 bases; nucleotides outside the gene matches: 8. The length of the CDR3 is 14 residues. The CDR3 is CASSGEGGGSPLHF. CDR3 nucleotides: TGTGCCAGCAGTGGCGAAGGGGGCGGTTCACCCCTCCACTTT. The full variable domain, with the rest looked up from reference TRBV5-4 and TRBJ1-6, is ETGVTQSPTHLIKTRGQQVTLRCSSQSGHNTVSWYQQALGQGPQFIFQYYREEENGRGNFPPRFSGLQFPNYSSELNVNALELDDSALYLCASSGEGGGSPLHFGNGTRLTVT.

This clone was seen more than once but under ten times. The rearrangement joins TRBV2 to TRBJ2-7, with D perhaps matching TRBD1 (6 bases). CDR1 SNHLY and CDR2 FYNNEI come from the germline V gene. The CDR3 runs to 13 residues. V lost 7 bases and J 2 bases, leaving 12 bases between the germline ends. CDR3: CASTFDRTYEQYF. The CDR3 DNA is TGTGCCAGCACCTTCGACAGGACCTACGAGCAGTACTTC.

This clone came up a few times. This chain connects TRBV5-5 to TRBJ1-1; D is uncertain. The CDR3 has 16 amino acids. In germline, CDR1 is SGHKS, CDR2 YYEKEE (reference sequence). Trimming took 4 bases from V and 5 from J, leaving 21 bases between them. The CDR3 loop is CASSVFLRGRVTEAFF. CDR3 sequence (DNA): TGTGCCAGCAGCGTTTTTCTGAGAGGTAGAGTGACTGAAGCTTTCTTT.

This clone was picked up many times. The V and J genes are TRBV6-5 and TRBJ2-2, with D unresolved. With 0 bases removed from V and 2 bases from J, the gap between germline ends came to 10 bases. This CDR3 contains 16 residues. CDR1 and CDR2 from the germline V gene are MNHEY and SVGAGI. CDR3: CASSYSARVNTGELFF. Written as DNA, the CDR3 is TGTGCCAGCAGTTACTCGGCTCGGGTCAACACCGGGGAGCTGTTTTTT.

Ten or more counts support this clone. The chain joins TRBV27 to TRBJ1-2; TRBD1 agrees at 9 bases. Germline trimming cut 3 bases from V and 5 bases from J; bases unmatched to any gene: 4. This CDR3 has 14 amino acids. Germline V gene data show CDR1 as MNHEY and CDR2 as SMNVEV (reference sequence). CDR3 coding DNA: TGTGCCAGCAGTTTTTGGGGACAGGGTTATGGCTACACCTTC. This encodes CASSFWGQGYGYTF.

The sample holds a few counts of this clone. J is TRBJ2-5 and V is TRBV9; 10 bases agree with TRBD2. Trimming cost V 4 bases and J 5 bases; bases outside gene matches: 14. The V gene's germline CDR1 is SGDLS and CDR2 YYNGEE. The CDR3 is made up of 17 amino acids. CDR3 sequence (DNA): TGTGCCAGCAGCCTAGAGGGGCTAGCGGGAGACGGGGAGACCCAGTACTTC. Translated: CASSLEGLAGDGETQYF. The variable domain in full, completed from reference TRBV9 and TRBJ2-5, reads DSGVTQTPKHLITATGQRVTLRCSPRSGDLSVYWYQQSLDQGLQFLIQYYNGEERAKGNILERFSAQQFPDLHSELNLSSLELGDSALYFCASSLEGLAGDGETQYFGPGTRLLVL.

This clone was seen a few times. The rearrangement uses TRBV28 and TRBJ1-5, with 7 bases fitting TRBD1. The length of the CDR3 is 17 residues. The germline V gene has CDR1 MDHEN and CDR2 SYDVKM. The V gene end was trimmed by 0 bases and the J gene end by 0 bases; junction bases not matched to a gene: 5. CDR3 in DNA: TGTGCCAGCAGTTTATGGACCGGACAGGCTAGCAATCAGCCCCAGCATTTT. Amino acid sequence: CASSLWTGQASNQPQHF.

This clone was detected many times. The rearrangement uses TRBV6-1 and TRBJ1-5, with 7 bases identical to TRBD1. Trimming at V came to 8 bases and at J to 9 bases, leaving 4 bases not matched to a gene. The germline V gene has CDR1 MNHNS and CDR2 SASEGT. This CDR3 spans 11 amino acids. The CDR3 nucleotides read TGTGCCAGCCGGGACAGTTTGCCCCAGCATTTT. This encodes CASRDSLPQHF.

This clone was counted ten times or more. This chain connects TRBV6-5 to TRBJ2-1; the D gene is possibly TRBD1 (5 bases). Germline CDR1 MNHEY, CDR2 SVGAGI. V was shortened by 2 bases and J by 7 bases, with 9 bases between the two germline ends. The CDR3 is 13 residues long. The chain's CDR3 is CASSYPTENEQFF. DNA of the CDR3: TGTGCCAGCAGTTACCCGACAGAAAATGAGCAGTTCTTC.

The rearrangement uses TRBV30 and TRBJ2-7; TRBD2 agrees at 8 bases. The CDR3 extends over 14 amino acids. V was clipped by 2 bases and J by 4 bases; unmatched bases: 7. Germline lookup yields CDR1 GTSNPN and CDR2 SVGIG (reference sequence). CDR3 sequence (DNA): TGTGCCTGGAGTCTCGTGGCGGGGGGATACGAGCAGTACTTC. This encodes CAWSLVAGGYEQYF.

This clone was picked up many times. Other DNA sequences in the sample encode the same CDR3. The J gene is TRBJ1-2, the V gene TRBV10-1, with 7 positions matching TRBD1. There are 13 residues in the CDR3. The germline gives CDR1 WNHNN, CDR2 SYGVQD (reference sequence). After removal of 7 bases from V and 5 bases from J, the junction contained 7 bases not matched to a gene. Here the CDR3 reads CASITQGIYGYTF. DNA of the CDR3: TGCGCCAGCATTACACAGGGGATTTATGGCTACACCTTC.

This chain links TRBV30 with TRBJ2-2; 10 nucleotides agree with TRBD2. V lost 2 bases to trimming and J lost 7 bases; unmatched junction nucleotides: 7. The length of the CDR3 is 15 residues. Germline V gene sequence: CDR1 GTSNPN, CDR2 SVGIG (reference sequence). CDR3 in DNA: TGTGCCTGGAGTTTAACTAGCGGGATGGTCGGGGAGCTGTTTTTT. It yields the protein CAWSLTSGMVGELFF.

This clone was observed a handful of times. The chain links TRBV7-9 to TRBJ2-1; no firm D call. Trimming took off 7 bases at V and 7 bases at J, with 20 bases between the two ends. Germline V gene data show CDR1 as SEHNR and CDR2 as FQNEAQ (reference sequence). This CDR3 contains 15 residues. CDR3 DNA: TGTGCCAGCACCCTGACTCCGGTAGCCCAAAATGAGCAGTTCTTC. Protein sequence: CASTLTPVAQNEQFF.

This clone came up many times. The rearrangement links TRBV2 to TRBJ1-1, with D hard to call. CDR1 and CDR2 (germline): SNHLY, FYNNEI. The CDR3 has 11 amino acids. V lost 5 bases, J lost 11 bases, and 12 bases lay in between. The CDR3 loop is CASSRSSEAFF. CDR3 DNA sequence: TGTGCCAGCAGTCGTAGTTCGGAGGCTTTCTTT.

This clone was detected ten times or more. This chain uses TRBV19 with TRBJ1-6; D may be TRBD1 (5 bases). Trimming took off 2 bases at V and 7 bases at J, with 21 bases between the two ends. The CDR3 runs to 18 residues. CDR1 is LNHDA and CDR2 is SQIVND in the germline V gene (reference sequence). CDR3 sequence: CASSIYTGTHKRNSPLHF. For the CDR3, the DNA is TGTGCCAGTAGTATATATACCGGGACTCACAAGAGGAATTCACCCCTCCACTTT.

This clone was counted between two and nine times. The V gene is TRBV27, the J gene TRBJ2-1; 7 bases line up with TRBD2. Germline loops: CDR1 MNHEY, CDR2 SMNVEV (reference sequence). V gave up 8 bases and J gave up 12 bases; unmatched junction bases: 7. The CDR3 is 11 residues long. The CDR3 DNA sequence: TGTGCCAGCGCCGGGGGGATAGGGCAGTTCTTC. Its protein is CASAGGIGQFF.

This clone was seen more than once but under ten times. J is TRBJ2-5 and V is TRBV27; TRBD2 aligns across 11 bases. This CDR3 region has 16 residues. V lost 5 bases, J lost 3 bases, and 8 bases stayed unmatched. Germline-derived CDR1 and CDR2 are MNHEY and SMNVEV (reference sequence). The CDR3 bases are TGTGCCAGCAGTCCCTCTAGCGGGGGGCCCGAAGAGACCCAGTACTTC. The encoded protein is CASSPSSGGPEETQYF.

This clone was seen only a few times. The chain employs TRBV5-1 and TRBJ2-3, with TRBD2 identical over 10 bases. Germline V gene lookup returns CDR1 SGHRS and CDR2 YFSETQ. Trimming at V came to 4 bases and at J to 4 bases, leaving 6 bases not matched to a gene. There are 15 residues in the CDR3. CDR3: CASSNLAGVPDTQYF. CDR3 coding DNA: TGCGCCAGCAGCAACCTAGCGGGAGTCCCAGATACGCAGTATTTT.

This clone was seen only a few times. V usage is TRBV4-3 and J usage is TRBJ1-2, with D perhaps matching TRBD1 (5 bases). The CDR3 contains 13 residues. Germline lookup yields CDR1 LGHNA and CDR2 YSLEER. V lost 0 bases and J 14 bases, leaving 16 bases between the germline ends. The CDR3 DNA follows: TGCGCCAGCAGCCAAGATTTCCAGGGATTCGTTACCTTC. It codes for CASSQDFQGFVTF.

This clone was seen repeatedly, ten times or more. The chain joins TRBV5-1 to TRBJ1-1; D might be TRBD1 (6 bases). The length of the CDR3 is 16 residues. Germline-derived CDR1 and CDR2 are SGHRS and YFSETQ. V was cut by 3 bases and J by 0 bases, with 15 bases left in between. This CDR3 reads CASSWGTRNMNTEAFF. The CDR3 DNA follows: TGCGCCAGCAGCTGGGGGACACGAAATATGAACACTGAAGCTTTCTTT.

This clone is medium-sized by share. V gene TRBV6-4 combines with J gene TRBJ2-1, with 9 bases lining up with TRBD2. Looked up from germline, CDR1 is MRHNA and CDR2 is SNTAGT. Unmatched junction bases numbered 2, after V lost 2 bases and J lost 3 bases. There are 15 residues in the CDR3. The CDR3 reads CASSDGAGGYNEQFF. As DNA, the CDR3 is TGTGCCAGCAGTGACGGAGCGGGAGGCTACAATGAGCAGTTCTTC.